The 31 T cell receptor beta chains presented below share a single source sample, sequenced in a study of T cells in Graves' hyperthyroidism and ophthalmopathy. The TCR beta CDR3 regions underwent amplification using RNA transcripts as the source. First-round RT-PCR with HTBI primers amplified the TCR CDR3 region. TCRdb reanalysed the multiplex PCR reads using MiXCR and keeps one entry per CDR3 protein. Here the sample spans about 570,000 distinct CDR3 sequences, approximately 15% being singletons. The source material was blood. The origin of the receptors is a woman in her thirties or forties with Graves' hyperthyroidism.

The chain couples TRBV2 to TRBJ1-2; tentatively, D is TRBD1 (5 bases). This CDR3 spans 15 amino acids. Germline V gene data show CDR1 as SNHLY and CDR2 as FYNNEI. Trimming took 4 bases from V and 7 from J, leaving 19 bases between them. Written as DNA, the CDR3 is TGTGCCAGCAGTGTGGGTGGCAGGGCCCCTCGTGGCTACACCTTC. Translation gives CASSVGGRAPRGYTF. The complete variable domain, with remaining parts taken from reference TRBV2 and TRBJ1-2, reads EPEVTQTPSHQVTQMGQEVILRCVPISNHLYFYWYRQILGQKVEFLVSFYNNEISEKSEIFDDQFSVERPDGSNFTLKIRSTKLEDSAMYFCASSVGGRAPRGYTFGSGTRLTVV.

This clonotype was seen repeatedly, ten times or more. The chain combines TRBV9 with TRBJ2-1, with D uncertain. Trimming removed 4 bases from V and 5 bases from J, with 10 bases in between. Germline V gives CDR1 SGDLS, CDR2 YYNGEE. The CDR3 length is 13 residues. Here the CDR3 reads CASSPDVNNEQFF. DNA for the CDR3: TGTGCCAGCAGCCCCGACGTAAACAATGAGCAGTTCTTC. Looking up the rest from reference TRBV9 and TRBJ2-1 gives the full variable domain: DSGVTQTPKHLITATGQRVTLRCSPRSGDLSVYWYQQSLDQGLQFLIQYYNGEERAKGNILERFSAQQFPDLHSELNLSSLELGDSALYFCASSPDVNNEQFFGPGTRLTVL.

The chain joins TRBV6-2 or TRBV6-3 to TRBJ1-1; 11 bases are shared with TRBD1. Germline CDR1 is MNHEY and CDR2 is SVGEGT. This CDR3 spans 16 amino acids. V gave up 6 bases and J gave up 4 bases; unmatched junction bases: 10. CDR3 sequence reads: CASSVDPGTGGTEAFF. CDR3 bases: TGTGCCAGCAGCGTAGATCCCGGGACAGGGGGCACTGAAGCTTTCTTT.

This clonotype was detected ten times or more. The V call is TRBV11-2, the J call TRBJ2-7, with D perhaps matching TRBD1 (6 bases). V lost 2 bases, J lost 0 bases, and 11 bases lay in between. The germline CDR1 and CDR2 sequences are SGHAT and FQNNGV. This CDR3 comprises 15 residues. The CDR3 region is CASSLTQQGSYEQYF. Written as DNA, the CDR3 is TGTGCCAGCAGCTTAACCCAACAGGGCTCCTACGAGCAGTACTTC.

In this sample, this clonotype turned up a few times. The chain employs TRBV7-9 and TRBJ2-1; possibly TRBD1 for D (6 bases). CDR1 SEHNR and CDR2 FQNEAQ come from the germline V gene (reference sequence). This CDR3 region has 14 residues. Trimming stripped 5 bases from V and 3 bases from J, with 11 bases between. CDR3 in amino acids: CASSRTGIYNEQFF. CDR3 sequence (DNA): TGTGCCAGCAGCAGAACAGGGATCTACAATGAGCAGTTCTTC.

The V call is TRBV6-2 or TRBV6-3, the J call TRBJ1-2; 10 positions match TRBD1. The V and J ends lost 2 bases and 8 bases, in that order; junction bases with no gene match: 8. CDR3 length: 15 amino acids. Germline V gene lookup returns CDR1 MNHEY and CDR2 SVGEGT. The CDR3 spells CASSYDGQGVKGYTF. Written as DNA, the CDR3 is TGTGCCAGCAGTTACGACGGACAGGGGGTGAAAGGCTACACCTTC.

This sequence joins TRBV20-1 and TRBJ2-1; no reliable D call. This CDR3 comprises 15 residues. Germline values: CDR1 DFQATT, CDR2 SNEGSKA (reference sequence). Trimming took 1 base from V and 0 from J, leaving 10 bases between them. The DNA for the CDR3 is TGCAGTGCTAGAGTAGTCCCGAGCTCCTACAATGAGCAGTTCTTC. Residues: CSARVVPSSYNEQFF.

This clonotype was recorded once. This chain joins TRBV4-2 and TRBJ2-1, with 7 positions matching TRBD2. V lost 4 bases to trimming and J lost 4 bases; unmatched junction nucleotides: 10. The germline V gene encodes CDR1 LGHNA and CDR2 YNFKEQ. This CDR3 is 16 amino acids long. CDR3 region: CASSLNSGEGYNEQFF. The DNA for the CDR3 is TGTGCCAGCAGCCTCAACTCTGGGGAGGGTTACAATGAGCAGTTCTTC.

This clonotype appeared many times. V is TRBV18 and J is TRBJ2-1; 11 nucleotides align to TRBD2. V gave up 3 bases and J gave up 9 bases; unmatched junction bases: 7. The germline gives CDR1 KGHSH, CDR2 LQKENI. The CDR3 is 15 amino acids. Written as DNA, the CDR3 is TGTGCCAGCTCACCGACTAGCGGGGCCAAGGGTGAGCAGTTCTTC. Translation gives CASSPTSGAKGEQFF. The variable domain in full, with the rest retrieved from reference TRBV18 and TRBJ2-1, is NAGVMQNPRHLVRRRGQEARLRCSPMKGHSHVYWYRQLPEEGLKFMVYLQKENIIDESGMPKERFSAEFPKEGPSILRIQQVVRGDSAAYFCASSPTSGAKGEQFFGPGTRLTVL.

This clonotype was seen repeatedly, ten times or more. The chain carries TRBV28 and TRBJ2-7; D is perhaps TRBD2 (6 bases). The CDR3 loop spans 13 amino acids. The V end lost 6 bases, the J end lost 3 bases, and 12 bases lay between the germline ends. CDR1 MDHEN and CDR2 SYDVKM come from the germline V gene. In nucleotides, the CDR3 is TGTGCCAGCAGCACCGGGACTTTCTACGAGCAGTACTTC. The encoded protein is CASSTGTFYEQYF.

The chain carries TRBV7-8 and TRBJ2-3; 11 bases are shared with TRBD2. V lost 5 bases and J lost 4; bases outside the gene matches: 5. This CDR3 spans 15 amino acids. Germline V gene sequence: CDR1 SGHVS, CDR2 FQNEAQ. CDR3 nucleotide sequence: TGTGCCAGCAGCCCTAGCGGGGGGAGCGCAGATACGCAGTATTTT. It yields the protein CASSPSGGSADTQYF.

The V and J genes are TRBV29-1 and TRBJ2-2; no clear D. From germline, CDR1 is SQVTM and CDR2 ANQGSEA. Trimming removed 6 bases from V and 2 bases from J, with 7 bases in between. The CDR3 spans 12 residues. CDR3 residues: CSVGKNTGELFF. The CDR3 coding sequence is TGCAGCGTCGGTAAAAACACCGGGGAGCTGTTTTTT.

This sequence joins TRBV10-3 and TRBJ2-6; D not resolved. This CDR3 spans 15 amino acids. Trimming stripped 5 bases from V and 0 bases from J, with 8 bases between. Germline-derived CDR1 and CDR2 are ENHRY and SYGVKD. The CDR3 bases are TGTGCCATCAGTCGCGGATACTCTGGGGCCAACGTCCTGACTTTC. Its translation is CAISRGYSGANVLTF.

This clonotype was counted at least ten times. This chain joins TRBV29-1 and TRBJ2-7; 8 bases align to TRBD2. The CDR3 totals 13 residues. V shed 6 bases and J 7 bases; nucleotides not matched to a gene: 11. CDR1 and CDR2 (germline): SQVTM, ANQGSEA. The CDR3 spells CSVAVAGGGEQYF. The CDR3 DNA reads TGCAGCGTGGCCGTGGCGGGAGGAGGTGAGCAGTACTTC.

This clonotype was counted between two and nine times. CDR3 sequence reads: CASSLPSGANTGELFF. Here the CDR3 DNA reads TGTGCCAGCAGCTTACCTAGCGGAGCGAACACCGGGGAGCTGTTTTTT. The V and J genes are TRBV7-9 and TRBJ2-2; TRBD2 aligns across 7 bases. Germline values: CDR1 SEHNR, CDR2 FQNEAQ (reference sequence). CDR3 length: 16 residues. J lost 0 bases, V lost 2 bases, and 3 bases had no gene match.

This clonotype was recorded many times. This CDR3 reads CASSLLATISYEQYF. The CDR3 nucleotides are TGTGCCAGCAGTTTGTTAGCGACCATCTCCTACGAGCAGTACTTC. This chain joins TRBV28 and TRBJ2-7; TRBD2 is a possible D gene (5 bases). Germline lookup yields CDR1 MDHEN and CDR2 SYDVKM. The CDR3 consists of 15 residues. The V end lost 3 bases, the J end lost 0 bases, and 12 bases lay between the germline ends. Full variable domain (remainder filled in from reference TRBV28 and TRBJ2-7): DVKVTQSSRYLVKRTGEKVFLECVQDMDHENMFWYRQDPGLGLRLIYFSYDVKMKEKGDIPEGYSVSREKKERFSLILESASTNQTSMYLCASSLLATISYEQYFGPGTRLTVT.

This clonotype was recorded at least ten times. The gene calls are TRBV28 and TRBJ1-1; 7 bases align to TRBD1. This CDR3 spans 16 amino acids. CDR1 and CDR2 (germline): MDHEN, SYDVKM. V trimming: 7 bases; J trimming: 0 bases; junction bases outside the gene matches: 11. Written as DNA, the CDR3 is TGTGCCAGCATTCCCCCAGAGGGACAGATGAACACTGAAGCTTTCTTT. Amino acids: CASIPPEGQMNTEAFF.

This clonotype was counted only a few times. The J gene is TRBJ2-7, the V gene TRBV9; no clear D. This CDR3 region has 13 residues. The V end was cut by 0 bases, the J end by 5 bases, with 9 bases between. Per germline, CDR1 SGDLS and CDR2 YYNGEE. The CDR3: CASSVEGSDEQYF. The CDR3, as DNA: TGTGCCAGCAGCGTAGAAGGGTCTGACGAGCAGTACTTC.

This clonotype was detected many times. The rearrangement joins TRBV20-1 to TRBJ1-1; TRBD1 is a possible D gene (5 bases). Germline V gene lookup returns CDR1 DFQATT and CDR2 SNEGSKA (reference sequence). Trimming cost V 4 bases and J 11 bases, with 20 bases left between them. The CDR3 has 13 residues. CDR3: CSANVDPRAGAFF. The CDR3 nucleotides are TGCAGTGCTAACGTCGATCCCCGGGCAGGGGCTTTCTTT.

In its sample, this clonotype was seen many times. This sequence joins TRBV2 and TRBJ2-7; D not certain. Trimming shortened V by 7 bases and J by 4 bases, and 14 bases separated the two germline ends. CDR1 SNHLY and CDR2 FYNNEI come from the germline V gene. This CDR3 is 13 amino acids long. The CDR3 here is CASTRTTPYEQYF. DNA for the CDR3: TGTGCCAGCACACGGACCACCCCATACGAGCAGTACTTC.

The sample holds many counts of this clonotype. V usage is TRBV28 and J usage is TRBJ2-2, with D maybe TRBD1 (7 bases). V lost 6 bases and J 9 bases, leaving 20 bases between the germline ends. This CDR3 region has 15 residues. The V gene's germline CDR1 is MDHEN and CDR2 SYDVKM. CDR3 amino acids: CASSHRGGGNRELFF. CDR3 in DNA: TGTGCCAGCAGCCACCGCGGAGGGGGCAACCGGGAGCTGTTTTTT. The complete variable domain, with remaining parts taken from reference TRBV28 and TRBJ2-2, reads DVKVTQSSRYLVKRTGEKVFLECVQDMDHENMFWYRQDPGLGLRLIYFSYDVKMKEKGDIPEGYSVSREKKERFSLILESASTNQTSMYLCASSHRGGGNRELFFGEGSRLTVL.

V is TRBV10-3 and J is TRBJ2-3; 8 nucleotides align to TRBD2. Germline-derived CDR1 and CDR2 are ENHRY and SYGVKD. V gave up 7 bases and J gave up 7 bases; unmatched junction bases: 7. CDR3 length: 13 amino acids. Here the CDR3 DNA reads TGTGCCATCATGGCGGGAGGTGGAAATACGCAGTATTTT. Its translation: CAIMAGGGNTQYF.

In regard to this clonotype: A much more abundant neighbour one base away suggests this may be a read error. This chain joins TRBV3-1 and TRBJ2-1, with TRBD2 matching 9 bases. Germline CDR1 and CDR2: LGHDT and YNNKEL (reference sequence). Unmatched junction bases numbered 2, after V lost 0 bases and J lost 5 bases. This CDR3 comprises 15 residues. This chain's CDR3 is CASSQETSGHNEQFF. The CDR3 bases are TGTGCCAGCAGCCAAGAGACTAGCGGCCACAATGAGCAGTTCTTC.

As concerns this clonotype: A much larger clonotype is one base distant, so this may be a read error. The chain couples TRBV20-1 to TRBJ2-1; 8 nucleotides match TRBD2. The DNA end favors TRBJ2-7, so the J call may be wrong. This CDR3 spans 15 amino acids. In germline, CDR1 is DFQATT, CDR2 SNEGSKA (reference sequence). This chain's CDR3 is CSAPTLAGGNNEQYF. CDR3 sequence (DNA): TGCAGTGCCCCAACTTTGGCGGGAGGCAACAATGAGCAGTACTTC.

This clonotype appeared a few times. The chain links TRBV4-1 to TRBJ2-1, with TRBD2 identical over 9 bases. V was clipped by 3 bases and J by 4 bases; unmatched bases: 13. Germline lookup yields CDR1 MGHRA and CDR2 YSYEKL. The CDR3 consists of 18 residues. DNA for the CDR3: TGCGCCAGCAGCCACGCCATGGGGCGGGAGGGCCTATACAATGAGCAGTTCTTC. Translating gives CASSHAMGREGLYNEQFF.

This clonotype occurred a few times. This chain uses TRBV28 with TRBJ2-5; 8 bases match TRBD2. Germline V gene lookup returns CDR1 MDHEN and CDR2 SYDVKM. Losses at the gene ends were 5 bases for V and 6 bases for J; bases not matched to a gene: 8. The CDR3 covers 14 residues. CDR3: CASSLSGSGQTQYF. CDR3 DNA sequence: TGTGCCAGCAGTCTAAGCGGGAGCGGGCAGACCCAGTACTTC.

The chain is built from TRBV24-1 and TRBJ1-5; D possibly corresponds to TRBD1 (5 bases). The CDR3 runs to 14 residues. The germline gives CDR1 KGHDR, CDR2 SFDVKD. Trimming pared 3 bases from V and 1 base from J, leaving 6 bases between. The CDR3 region is CATSDQGSNQPQHF. In DNA, the CDR3 is TGTGCCACCAGTGATCAGGGAAGCAATCAGCCCCAGCATTTT.

This clonotype was recorded at least ten times. The CDR3 sequence is CASSFTGNSPLHF. The CDR3 nucleotides read TGTGCCAGCAGTTTCACAGGAAACTCACCCCTCCACTTT. This chain joins TRBV28 and TRBJ1-6; a weak D match, TRBD1 (5 bases). V was trimmed by 3 bases and J by 10 bases, leaving 10 bases between them. Germline lookup yields CDR1 MDHEN and CDR2 SYDVKM. The length of the CDR3 is 13 residues. The whole variable domain, remainder taken from reference TRBV28 and TRBJ1-6, is DVKVTQSSRYLVKRTGEKVFLECVQDMDHENMFWYRQDPGLGLRLIYFSYDVKMKEKGDIPEGYSVSREKKERFSLILESASTNQTSMYLCASSFTGNSPLHFGNGTRLTVT.

This clonotype was recorded at least ten times. This chain links TRBV6-1 with TRBJ2-7; TRBD2 agrees at 13 bases. J gave up 5 bases and V 2 bases, and 3 bases lay outside the gene matches. The germline CDR1 and CDR2 sequences are MNHNS and SASEGT. The CDR3 length is 15 residues. CDR3: CASSELLAGGNEQYF. CDR3 sequence (DNA): TGTGCCAGCAGTGAACTACTAGCGGGAGGGAACGAGCAGTACTTC.

This clonotype was counted at least ten times. The chain employs TRBV6-1 and TRBJ2-1; 10 bases are shared with TRBD2. V lost 3 bases and J lost 3; bases outside the gene matches: 11. Germline CDR1 and CDR2: MNHNS and SASEGT. The length of the CDR3 is 18 residues. CDR3 in amino acids: CASSDFQTAGGRYNEQFF. The DNA for the CDR3 is TGTGCCAGCAGTGATTTTCAGACAGCGGGAGGGCGCTACAATGAGCAGTTCTTC.

The chain couples TRBV6-1 to TRBJ2-3, with D possibly being TRBD1 (6 bases). From germline, CDR1 is MNHNS and CDR2 SASEGT. Trimming cost V 5 bases and J 1 base, with 13 bases left between them. This CDR3 contains 15 residues. The DNA for the CDR3 is TGTGCCAGCAGTCCCCACAGGGTCGGCACAGATACGCAGTATTTT. It encodes CASSPHRVGTDTQYF.